The clone carrying this TCR beta chain was counted ten times or more. The antigen remains undetermined. The read halts 3 residues ahead of the CDR3 end, with the missing end drawn from the germline J gene. The method was immunoSEQ multiplex PCR; TCRdb's version includes in-frame clones alone and lacks a portion of them. The sample was found to contain 35,000 or so clones, and every one recurs. This CDR3 is built from 15 residues. Trimming removed 4 bases from V and 0 bases from J; junction bases left unmatched: 2. Germline lookup yields CDR1 SGHAT and CDR2 FQNNGV. These data come from a study of T cell clonality in common variable immunodeficiency. Study-wide results and caveats: CVID patient heterogeneity limited repertoire-clinical complication correlations.

This chain links TRBV11-2 with TRBJ1-5, with 8 bases matching TRBD1. The sample taken for sequencing was peripheral blood mononuclear cells. The origin of this receptor is a person between 18 and 75 years old in good health. The chain's CDR3 is CASSSGQGSNQPQHF. The sequenced part of the CDR3 DNA is TGTGCCAGCAGCTCCGGACAGGGTAGCAATCAGCCC.